The clone carrying this T cell receptor (beta chain) showed up just a few times. This entry comes from a study of blood T cell repertoires in COVID-19. In the study overall: Material from acute and convalescent COVID-19 was sourced from the United States, Italy and Spain.

The method was immunoSEQ multiplex PCR; TCRdb's version includes in-frame clones alone and lacks a portion of them. The sample yields under 200,000 clones, over 70% seen once. The CDR3 is 14 residues long. V was clipped by 3 bases and J by 3 bases, with 11 bases between them. CDR1 is WNHNN and CDR2 is SYGVQD in the germline V gene (reference sequence). The chain combines TRBV10-1 with TRBJ2-5, with D possibly matching TRBD2 (5 bases). The origin of this receptor is a man between 65 and 85 years old with acute or convalescent COVID-19. The sequenced sample was peripheral blood. The CDR3, as DNA: TGCGCCAGCAGTGACCCGGACTCCGAAGAGACCCAGTACTTC. Its translation is CASSDPDSEETQYF.